Following are 7 T cell receptor beta chains from one sample sequenced in a study of regulatory T cells in long-lasting Graves disease. Time point specified: newly diagnosed GD, antithyroid drugs for less than 3 months. There was RNA extracted from PBMCs, and the TCR library was made from it. For TCR beta, libraries came from iRepertoire HTBI primers and Arm-PCR of CDR3 regions. TCRdb redid the calling of the multiplex PCR reads with MiXCR, one entry per CDR3 protein. The repertoire holds almost 450,000 distinct CDR3 sequences, with 15% to 20% as singletons. These data were also filed under a second study, of T cells in Graves' hyperthyroidism and ophthalmopathy.

The sequencing here drew on peripheral blood mononuclear cells (PBMCs), taken at new diagnosis, from a patient treated with antithyroid drugs. The receptors stem from a woman between 25 and 40 years old with Graves disease.

For this clonotype: A read error may explain this, as a much larger clone is one base away. The gene calls are TRBV5-1 and TRBJ2-1; 15 bases map to TRBD2. Per the germline V gene, CDR1 is SGHRS and CDR2 is YFSETQ. Trimming cost V 5 bases and J 13 bases; bases outside gene matches: 13. The CDR3 runs 16 residues. In nucleotides, the CDR3 is TGCGCCAGCAGTTCCAGGGGACTAGCGGGAGGTCTTGACCAGTTCTTC. Translating gives CASSSRGLAGGLDQFF. The full variable domain, in which reference TRBV5-1 and TRBJ2-1 provide the parts outside the CDR3, is KAGVTQTPRYLIKTRGQQVTLSCSPISGHRSVSWYQQTPGQGLQFLFEYFSETQRNKGNFPGRFSGRQFSNSRSEMNVSTLELGDSALYLCASSSRGLAGGLDQFFGPGTRLTVL.

The rearrangement uses TRBV12-5 and TRBJ2-2, with no clear D. The germline CDR1 and CDR2 sequences are LGHNT and FRNRAP. The V end was cut by 7 bases, the J end by 4 bases, with 22 bases between. The length of the CDR3 is 17 residues. The CDR3 loop reads CASANIQDRRSTGELFF. DNA of the CDR3: TGTGCTAGTGCCAACATTCAGGACCGCCGAAGCACCGGGGAGCTGTTTTTT.

This clonotype was seen at least ten times. This rearrangement joins TRBV20-1 to TRBJ2-7; TRBD2 aligns across 8 bases. V shed 6 bases, J shed 6 bases, and the junction held 16 bases outside the gene matches. This CDR3 is 15 amino acids long. Germline V gene sequence: CDR1 DFQATT, CDR2 SNEGSKA (reference sequence). The CDR3 nucleotides are TGCAGTGCCCCAAGGGGGGGACTAGGGATCTCCGAGCAGTACTTC. The encoded protein is CSAPRGGLGISEQYF.

The V gene is TRBV29-1, the J gene TRBJ2-1; 10 nucleotides align to TRBD2. The CDR3 is 14 residues long. Germline CDR1 reads SQVTM; CDR2 reads ANQGSEA. J was trimmed by 4 bases and V by 7 bases; bases with no gene match: 7. The CDR3 reads CSALRTSGYNEQFF. CDR3 DNA: TGCAGCGCCTTAAGGACTAGCGGTTACAATGAGCAGTTCTTC.

About this clonotype itself: A much larger clone lies one base from this, so it may be a read error. This chain links TRBV11-3 with TRBJ2-5; possibly TRBD2 for D (6 bases). CDR1 and CDR2 (germline): SGHNT, YENEEA. V was clipped by 1 base and J by 5 bases, with 11 bases between them. The CDR3 runs 14 residues. CDR3 loop: CASSLAARGETQYF. The DNA of the CDR3 is TGTGCCAGCAGCTTAGCCGCACGGGGGGAGACCCAGTACTTC.

The chain has TRBV3-1 and TRBJ1-2; 7 nucleotides line up with TRBD1. The CDR3 is made up of 12 amino acids. The germline V gene has CDR1 LGHDT and CDR2 YNNKEL (reference sequence). The V segment lost 8 bases and the J segment 5 bases; nucleotides outside the gene matches: 5. The CDR3 sequence: CASGTAHYGYTF. Written as DNA, the CDR3 is TGTGCCAGCGGGACAGCACATTATGGCTACACCTTC.

This clonotype was found many times. The chain links TRBV28 to TRBJ1-2; no reliable D call. Per germline, CDR1 MDHEN and CDR2 SYDVKM. This CDR3 has 14 residues. With 4 bases removed from V and 7 bases from J, the gap between germline ends came to 16 bases. The CDR3 spells CASSSPNRLSGYTF. The CDR3 bases are TGTGCCAGCAGTTCCCCGAACCGCCTCTCTGGCTACACCTTC.